The table lists the clone carrying this TCR beta chain with a few counts. Its antigen remains unknown. Each CDR3 protein gets one entry after TCRdb re-called the 5' RACE reads with MiXCR. The sample has just under 550,000 distinct CDR3 sequences; over 9.5% are singletons. The CDR3 loop spans 16 amino acids. The V and J ends lost 1 base and 1 base, in that order; junction bases with no gene match: 5. Germline V gene lookup returns CDR1 MGHDK and CDR2 SYGVNS. This sample was included in a study of CD8 T cells in ankylosing spondylitis. Whole-study findings and limits: Previously reported in reactive arthritis synovial fluid and blood were some of the motif variants. Several highly homologous variants made up a TCR beta motif that seemed to typify ankylosing spondylitis blood.

The chain is built from TRBV25-1 and TRBJ2-7; 9 bases are shared with TRBD2. The sample was blood, either unsorted or a sorted T cell fraction (not recorded which). This clonotype was sampled from a male donor with ankylosing spondylitis. CDR3 DNA: TGTGCCAGCAGTGAATTAGGTCTAGCGGGATCCTACGAGCAGTACTTC. It yields the protein CASSELGLAGSYEQYF.